This T cell receptor beta chain is drawn from a study of T cell repertoires in cytomegalovirus infection. Findings and caveats of the study: In two of eight donors, the top clonotype was HLA-C-restricted CMV-specific.

TCRdb re-derived calls from the reads in MiXCR, one entry per CDR3 protein. Here the sample spans tens of thousands of distinct CDR3 sequences, 45% to 55% being singletons. This CDR3 comprises 18 residues. Trimming at V came to 4 bases and at J to 0 bases, leaving 8 bases not matched to a gene. Germline lookup yields CDR1 SEHNR and CDR2 FQNEAQ (reference sequence). A word on this clonotype: Antigen unknown.

The chain couples TRBV7-9 to TRBJ2-4; 11 positions match TRBD2. The material sequenced was CD8+ T cells from cultured PBMCs, taken from culture after CMV antigen stimulation. The TCR was taken from a human donor in good health (CMV status not recorded). Some clones in this sample may be carry-over from other donors' samples. CDR3 DNA sequence: TGTGCCAGCAGCTCCACGACTAGCGGGAAACTAGCCAAAAACATTCAGTACTTC. It encodes CASSSTTSGKLAKNIQYF. Full variable domain (remainder filled in from reference TRBV7-9 and TRBJ2-4): DTGVSQNPRHKITKRGQNVTFRCDPISEHNRLYWYRQTLGQGPEFLTYFQNEAQLEKSRLLSDRFSAERPKGSFSTLEIQRTEQGDSAMYLCASSSTTSGKLAKNIQYFGAGTRLSVL.